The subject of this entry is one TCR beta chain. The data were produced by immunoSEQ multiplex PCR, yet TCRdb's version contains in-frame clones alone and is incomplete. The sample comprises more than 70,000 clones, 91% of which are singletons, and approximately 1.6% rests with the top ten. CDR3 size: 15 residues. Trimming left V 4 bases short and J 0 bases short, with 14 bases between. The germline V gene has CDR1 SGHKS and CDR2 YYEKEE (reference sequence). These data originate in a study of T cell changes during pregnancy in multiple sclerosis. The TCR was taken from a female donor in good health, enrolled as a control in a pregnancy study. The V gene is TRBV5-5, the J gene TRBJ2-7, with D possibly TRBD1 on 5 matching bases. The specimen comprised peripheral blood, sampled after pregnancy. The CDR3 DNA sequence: TGTGCCAGCAGCGGAGACAGTACCAACTCCTACGAGCAGTACTTC. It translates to CASSGDSTNSYEQYF.